This record looks at one T cell receptor beta chain sequence and its context. TCRdb's table, derived via immunoSEQ multiplex PCR, lists solely in-frame clones and lacks some. This sample carries under 700,000 clones, 75% to 85% of them seen once, and the ten largest clones take approximately 0.013%. V was pared by 3 bases and J by 6 bases, with 22 bases between. Germline V gives CDR1 MDHEN, CDR2 SYDVKM. The CDR3 is 17 residues long. The sample originates from a study of shared T cell receptors in the human thymus. These same records also appear under a second study, on human thymus T cells.

Material for sequencing was thymocytes. This clonotype was obtained from a boy in the first two years of life with a congenital heart defect. This rearrangement joins TRBV28 to TRBJ2-3; perhaps TRBD2 as D (6 bases). DNA of the CDR3: TGTGCCAGCAGTTTTACGCCATTTAACGGGAGCATGGATACGCAGTATTTT. Its protein is CASSFTPFNGSMDTQYF.